Below, 28 T cell receptor beta chains from the same sample are listed, as sequenced in a study of CD8 T cells in Susac syndrome. An input of roughly 0.5 to 1 ug of RNA was subjected to reverse transcription using random hexamers. One entry per CDR3 protein, called by TCRdb with MiXCR from the immunoSEQ multiplex PCR reads. This table holds under 85,000 distinct CDR3 sequences, approximately 94% found once. Sequencing was performed on CD8+ T cells from PBMCs. Receptors originate from a human donor with multiple sclerosis.

The chain recombines TRBV13 with TRBJ2-5; 11 nucleotides match TRBD2. The CDR3 length is 16 residues. V gave up 5 bases and J gave up 1 base; unmatched junction bases: 6. Germline-derived CDR1 and CDR2 are PRHDT and FYEKMQ (reference sequence). Here the CDR3 reads CASSLRLAGLQETQYF. The CDR3 region has the DNA TGTGCCAGCAGCCTCCGACTAGCGGGACTCCAAGAGACCCAGTACTTC.

The chain links TRBV5-1 to TRBJ2-5; TRBD2 aligns across 7 bases. V lost 3 bases to trimming and J lost 2 bases; unmatched junction nucleotides: 4. The CDR3 is made up of 14 amino acids. Germline loops: CDR1 SGHRS, CDR2 YFSETQ. Here the CDR3 reads CASSYLAVQETQYF. Here the CDR3 DNA reads TGCGCCAGCAGCTATCTAGCGGTACAAGAGACCCAGTACTTC.

This clonotype was picked up one time. The CDR3 nucleotides read TGCAGCGTTGTTGCGGGAACCTACGAGCAGTACTTC. As protein: CSVVAGTYEQYF. The chain carries TRBV29-1 and TRBJ2-7; possible D gene TRBD2, 6 bases. Germline loops: CDR1 SQVTM, CDR2 ANQGSEA. The V and J ends lost 4 bases and 2 bases respectively, with 9 bases between them. The CDR3 has 12 residues.

This clonotype was recorded once. The rearrangement links TRBV20-1 to TRBJ1-5; 9 positions match TRBD1. The CDR3 length is 15 residues. With 3 bases clipped from V and 6 bases from J, the junction kept 9 bases outside the gene matches. Germline lookup yields CDR1 DFQATT and CDR2 SNEGSKA (reference sequence). CDR3 nucleotide sequence: TGCAGTGCTAGCTACGAAACAGGGGGCAGTCAGCCCCAGCATTTT. Its protein product is CSASYETGGSQPQHF.

This clonotype turned up a few times. The chain employs TRBV5-1 and TRBJ2-7, with a weak D call TRBD1 (6 bases). Trimming took 4 bases from V and 2 from J, leaving 13 bases between them. Looked up from germline, CDR1 is SGHRS and CDR2 is YFSETQ. The CDR3 is made up of 14 amino acids. CDR3 in amino acids: CASSGTQDAYEQYF. The CDR3 nucleotides are TGCGCCAGCAGCGGGACACAAGACGCCTACGAGCAGTACTTC.

This clonotype was counted once. V usage is TRBV7-8 and J usage is TRBJ2-1; D ambiguous. The V gene lost 3 bases and the J gene lost 5 bases, with 5 bases spanning the gap. CDR1 SGHVS and CDR2 FQNEAQ come from the germline V gene. This CDR3 region has 12 residues. For the CDR3, the DNA is TGTGCCAGCAGCTTTATAGACAATGAGCAGTTCTTC. Translated, it gives CASSFIDNEQFF.

CDR3 coding DNA: TGCAGTGCTAGAGATCATTTCGCACAGGACTACAATGAGCAGTTCTTC. Translation gives CSARDHFAQDYNEQFF. The chain employs TRBV20-1 and TRBJ2-1, with D possibly being TRBD1 (5 bases). Germline V gene lookup returns CDR1 DFQATT and CDR2 SNEGSKA (reference sequence). The CDR3 sequence is 16 residues long. The V and J ends lost 0 bases and 3 bases respectively, with 15 bases between them.

This chain connects TRBV20-1 to TRBJ2-7; D call uncertain. Germline lookup yields CDR1 DFQATT and CDR2 SNEGSKA (reference sequence). The CDR3 is 12 residues long. Trimming cost V 3 bases and J 4 bases, with 10 bases left between them. The CDR3 nucleotides are TGCAGTGCTAGTGCTACCACGTACGAGCAGTACTTC. Translation: CSASATTYEQYF.

This clonotype has just a few counts. The chain combines TRBV6-1 with TRBJ2-3, with D tentatively TRBD1 (5 bases). The CDR3 contains 15 residues. Germline CDR1 MNHNS, CDR2 SASEGT. The V gene lost 4 bases and the J gene lost 2 bases, with 13 bases spanning the gap. The DNA for the CDR3 is TGTGCCAGCAGTGTGAACCCGGACAACACAGATACGCAGTATTTT. This translates into CASSVNPDNTDTQYF.

V and J are TRBV27 and TRBJ1-1; the D gene is possibly TRBD1 (6 bases). V was cut by 9 bases and J by 2 bases, with 16 bases left in between. Germline V gene lookup returns CDR1 MNHEY and CDR2 SMNVEV (reference sequence). This CDR3 is 14 amino acids long. CDR3 loop: CASGQSGANTEAFF. The CDR3, as DNA: TGTGCCAGTGGCCAATCGGGGGCAAACACTGAAGCTTTCTTT.

The chain employs TRBV27 and TRBJ2-1, with TRBD2 identical over 10 bases. V dropped 6 bases and J dropped 8; count of bases not matched to a gene: 13. The CDR3 runs 16 residues. Germline-derived CDR1 and CDR2 are MNHEY and SMNVEV (reference sequence). CDR3 sequence (DNA): TGTGCCAGCAGAACCCGGGTGGCTAGCGGGAGCGATGAGCAGTTCTTC. Protein product: CASRTRVASGSDEQFF.

This clonotype occurred a few times. This chain joins TRBV30 and TRBJ2-3, with 10 positions matching TRBD2. Germline V gene sequence: CDR1 GTSNPN, CDR2 SVGIG (reference sequence). The CDR3 length is 14 residues. With V trimmed by 7 bases and J by 4 bases, 8 bases remained unmatched. The CDR3 is CASSIAGGADTQYF. In DNA form, the CDR3 reads TGTGCCTCCTCGATAGCGGGGGGCGCAGATACGCAGTATTTT.

The chain couples TRBV25-1 to TRBJ2-7; D unclear. Germline assignment: CDR1 MGHDK and CDR2 SYGVNS. The CDR3 spans 12 residues. V was shortened by 7 bases and J by 3 bases, with 10 bases between the two germline ends. For the CDR3, the DNA is TGTGCCAGCAAAGGGTATAGCTACGAGCAGTACTTC. Its translation is CASKGYSYEQYF.

This clonotype showed up just once. The chain combines TRBV6-1 with TRBJ2-7, with 11 bases fitting TRBD1. V lost 6 bases to trimming and J lost 3 bases; unmatched junction nucleotides: 7. Germline CDR1 and CDR2: MNHNS and SASEGT. The CDR3 extends over 15 amino acids. For the CDR3, the DNA is TGTGCCAGCAGAATACCGGGACAGGGGGTCTACGAGCAGTACTTC. Protein: CASRIPGQGVYEQYF.

The rearrangement joins TRBV4-1 to TRBJ2-1; D might be TRBD2 (6 bases). This CDR3 is built from 14 residues. The V and J ends lost 3 bases and 8 bases respectively, with 14 bases between them. Germline-derived CDR1 and CDR2 are MGHRA and YSYEKL. CDR3 DNA: TGCGCCAGCAGCCAGATGACTAGTGGGTATGAGCAGTTCTTC. This encodes CASSQMTSGYEQFF.

The gene calls are TRBV12-3 or TRBV12-4 and TRBJ2-5, with a weak D call TRBD1 (5 bases). Trimming left V 4 bases short and J 5 bases short, with 14 bases between. This CDR3 contains 14 residues. The CDR3 protein is CASSSTGASETQYF. The CDR3 DNA is TGTGCCAGCAGTTCGACTGGGGCCTCGGAGACCCAGTACTTC.

A note on this clonotype: One end of the junction does not line up with germline, which may come from a read error. The chain recombines TRBV7-9 with TRBJ2-7; D unresolved. This CDR3 contains 15 residues. Looked up from germline, CDR1 is SEHNR and CDR2 is FQNEAQ (reference sequence). The CDR3 reads CASTPAPSSSYGQYF. The CDR3, as DNA: TGTGCCAGCACCCCCGCACCAAGCAGCTCCTACGGGCAGTACTTC.

The V gene is TRBV20-1, the J gene TRBJ2-3, with D perhaps matching TRBD2 (6 bases). The CDR3 covers 15 residues. The ends were cut back, 0 bases at V and 8 bases at J, with 18 bases in the middle. Germline values: CDR1 DFQATT, CDR2 SNEGSKA (reference sequence). The CDR3 spells CSAREGGLEFGTQYF. The CDR3 coding sequence is TGCAGTGCTAGAGAGGGGGGACTCGAGTTTGGTACGCAGTATTTT.

The rearrangement uses TRBV15 and TRBJ2-7; D may be TRBD1 (5 bases). The CDR3 sequence is 11 residues long. V shed 6 bases and J shed 3 bases, with 6 bases lying between them. Germline CDR1 and CDR2: LNHNV and YYDKDF (reference sequence). The CDR3 DNA follows: TGTGCCACCAGAGACAGCTACGAGCAGTACTTC. Encoded protein: CATRDSYEQYF.

The rearrangement uses TRBV29-1 and TRBJ2-7; the match to TRBD1 covers 8 bases. The CDR3 length is 12 residues. Unmatched junction bases numbered 4, after V lost 6 bases and J lost 3 bases. Germline-derived CDR1 and CDR2 are SQVTM and ANQGSEA. The CDR3 is CSVEGQDYEQYF. In DNA form, the CDR3 reads TGCAGCGTGGAGGGACAGGACTACGAGCAGTACTTC.

This clonotype was counted once. The chain has TRBV6-2 or TRBV6-3 and TRBJ1-4, with a tentative D call TRBD1 (5 bases). The germline V gene has CDR1 MNHEY and CDR2 SVGEGT. V was shortened by 5 bases and J by 5 bases, with 12 bases between the two germline ends. CDR3 size: 14 residues. The DNA of the CDR3 is TGTGCCAGCAGTCATGCGGAGGGGAATGAAAAACTGTTTTTT. As protein: CASSHAEGNEKLFF.

This chain joins TRBV27 and TRBJ1-2; possibly TRBD1 for D (6 bases). The CDR3 totals 11 residues. Trimming took 8 bases from V and 8 from J, leaving 12 bases between them. Per germline, CDR1 MNHEY and CDR2 SMNVEV (reference sequence). Written as DNA, the CDR3 is TGTGCCAGCGGAGGGGGAGAGGGCTACACCTTC. Amino acid sequence: CASGGGEGYTF.

This clonotype has only one observation. The rearrangement links TRBV9 to TRBJ2-7, with 7 bases fitting TRBD1. The germline V gene has CDR1 SGDLS and CDR2 YYNGEE. This CDR3 has 14 residues. After removal of 0 bases from V and 4 bases from J, the junction contained 4 bases not matched to a gene. In DNA form, the CDR3 reads TGTGCCAGCAGCGTAGCCGGGACAGAATACGAGCAGTACTTC. Translation gives CASSVAGTEYEQYF.

The rearrangement joins TRBV15 to TRBJ1-5; possibly TRBD1 for D (5 bases). This CDR3 comprises 17 residues. Trimming removed 1 base from V and 0 bases from J, with 13 bases in between. Germline values: CDR1 LNHNV, CDR2 YYDKDF (reference sequence). The chain's CDR3 is CATSRGQGPYSNQPQHF. The CDR3 region has the DNA TGTGCCACCAGCAGAGGTCAGGGACCTTATAGCAATCAGCCCCAGCATTTT.

The rearrangement uses TRBV20-1 and TRBJ1-4, with D perhaps matching TRBD1 (5 bases). V was clipped by 4 bases and J by 0 bases, with 6 bases between them. This CDR3 comprises 13 residues. Germline values: CDR1 DFQATT, CDR2 SNEGSKA (reference sequence). CDR3: CSAKTATNEKLFF. For the CDR3, the DNA is TGCAGTGCTAAGACAGCAACTAATGAAAAACTGTTTTTT.

This rearrangement joins TRBV7-2 to TRBJ2-2; the D is unclear. V was cut by 6 bases and J by 4 bases, with 9 bases left in between. Germline V gene data show CDR1 as SGHTA and CDR2 as FQGNSA. There are 13 residues in the CDR3. CDR3 in DNA: TGTGCCAGCAGTCACCCGCCCACCGGGGAGCTGTTTTTT. Protein product: CASSHPPTGELFF.

V and J are TRBV24-1 and TRBJ2-5, with a weak D call TRBD1 (6 bases). Looked up from germline, CDR1 is KGHDR and CDR2 is SFDVKD. The CDR3 has 15 amino acids. V lost 3 bases, J lost 4 bases, and 14 bases lay in between. The CDR3 spells CATSDLAAGVETQYF. In DNA, the CDR3 is TGTGCCACCAGTGATCTCGCTGCAGGGGTAGAGACCCAGTACTTC.

This chain uses TRBV29-1 with TRBJ1-1; perhaps TRBD1 as D (6 bases). With 8 bases removed from V and 0 bases from J, the gap between germline ends came to 13 bases. This CDR3 spans 13 amino acids. The germline V gene has CDR1 SQVTM and CDR2 ANQGSEA. The CDR3 DNA reads as TGCAGCACTTGGGGGACACTGAACACTGAAGCTTTCTTT. Protein: CSTWGTLNTEAFF.